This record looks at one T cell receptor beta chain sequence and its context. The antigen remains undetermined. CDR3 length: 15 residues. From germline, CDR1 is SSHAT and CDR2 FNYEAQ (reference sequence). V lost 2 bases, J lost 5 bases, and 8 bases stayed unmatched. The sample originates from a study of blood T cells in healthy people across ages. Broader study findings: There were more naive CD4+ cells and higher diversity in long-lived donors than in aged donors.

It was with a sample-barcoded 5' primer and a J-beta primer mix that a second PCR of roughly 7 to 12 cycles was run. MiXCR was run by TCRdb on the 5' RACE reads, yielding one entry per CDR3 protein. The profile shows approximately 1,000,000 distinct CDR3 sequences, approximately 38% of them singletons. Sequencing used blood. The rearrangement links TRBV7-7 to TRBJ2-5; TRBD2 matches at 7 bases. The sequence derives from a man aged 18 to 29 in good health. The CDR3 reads CASSLSRTSWETQYF. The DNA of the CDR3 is TGTGCCAGCAGCTTATCCCGGACTAGTTGGGAGACCCAGTACTTC.